Listed here are 21 T cell receptor beta chains from one sample, sequenced in a study of blood T cells in healthy people across ages. A second about 7 to 12 cycle PCR used barcoded and J-beta primers. TCRdb re-analysed the 5' RACE reads in MiXCR, keeping a single row per CDR3 protein. The repertoire holds around 990,000 distinct CDR3 sequences, with roughly two fifths as singletons. The material sequenced was blood. These receptors originate from a young man in good health.

This clonotype has more than one count but fewer than ten. The V gene is TRBV6-5, the J gene TRBJ1-1, with TRBD1 identical over 8 bases. CDR1 is MNHEY and CDR2 is SVGAGI in the germline V gene. This CDR3 has 14 amino acids. The trim removed 5 bases at V and 5 bases at J, leaving 7 bases unmatched. The CDR3 region has the DNA TGTGCCAGCAGTCCAGGGGGCGAATGGACTGAAGCTTTCTTT. It yields the protein CASSPGGEWTEAFF.

With respect to this clonotype: This may come from a read error, since a much larger clone is one base off. This sequence joins TRBV29-1 and TRBJ1-2; 9 nucleotides line up with TRBD1. V trimming: 3 bases; J trimming: 4 bases; junction bases outside the gene matches: 21. The V gene's germline CDR1 is SQVTM and CDR2 ANQGSEA. The CDR3 is 19 amino acids. The CDR3 DNA sequence: TGCAGCGTTGAGTCTTGGGATGGAGAAGGACAGGGGCCTTTCTATGGCTACACCTTC. Amino acid sequence: CSVESWDGEGQGPFYGYTF.

The rearrangement uses TRBV5-1 and TRBJ2-3, with 12 bases matching TRBD1. CDR3 length equals 17 residues. The V gene end was trimmed by 4 bases and the J gene end by 5 bases; junction bases not matched to a gene: 11. CDR1 and CDR2 (germline): SGHRS, YFSETQ. The CDR3 reads CASSHTLRDRGQDTQYF. The CDR3 region has the DNA TGCGCCAGCAGCCATACTCTACGGGACAGGGGGCAAGATACGCAGTATTTT.

The chain uses TRBV3-1 and TRBJ1-2, with D maybe TRBD1 (5 bases). There are 13 residues in the CDR3. V dropped 1 base and J dropped 8 bases, with 11 bases sitting between them. Germline CDR1 is LGHDT and CDR2 is YNNKEL (reference sequence). CDR3 sequence: CASSQVDSSGYTF. The CDR3 region has the DNA TGTGCCAGCAGCCAAGTAGACAGTAGCGGCTACACCTTC.

The genes are TRBV6-1 and TRBJ1-5, with D possibly matching TRBD1 (5 bases). This CDR3 contains 19 residues. Trimming pared 2 bases from V and 2 bases from J, leaving 22 bases between. The germline gives CDR1 MNHNS, CDR2 SASEGT. CDR3 amino acids: CASSEWPLGDSAGNQPQHF. The CDR3 nucleotides read TGTGCCAGCAGTGAATGGCCATTGGGGGACTCTGCGGGCAATCAGCCCCAGCATTTT.

The V and J genes are TRBV7-2 and TRBJ1-5, with D possibly being TRBD1 (5 bases). CDR3 length: 16 amino acids. Trimming took off 2 bases at V and 2 bases at J, with 13 bases between the two ends. CDR1 is SGHTA, CDR2 FQGNSA, per germline. The CDR3 DNA follows: TGTGCCAGCAGCTTAAGTTCAGGGCTGGGCAATCAGCCCCAGCATTTT. This sequence encodes CASSLSSGLGNQPQHF.

The chain recombines TRBV9 with TRBJ2-1, with D perhaps matching TRBD1 or TRBD2 (5 bases each). CDR1 is SGDLS, CDR2 YYNGEE, per germline. The CDR3 loop spans 18 amino acids. V lost 0 bases and J 0 bases, leaving 16 bases between the germline ends. CDR3: CASSVGVSRDPSYNEQFF. The CDR3 DNA follows: TGTGCCAGCAGCGTAGGGGTCTCGAGGGACCCCTCCTACAATGAGCAGTTCTTC.

The chain uses TRBV4-3 and TRBJ1-1; D is unresolved. The germline V gene has CDR1 LGHNA and CDR2 YSLEER. The CDR3 has 12 amino acids. V was cut by 1 base and J by 11 bases, with 11 bases left in between. CDR3 amino acids: CASSQVRGAAFF. For the CDR3, the DNA is TGCGCCAGCAGCCAAGTGCGGGGAGCGGCTTTCTTT.

The chain employs TRBV12-3 or TRBV12-4 and TRBJ2-3; the D gene is possibly TRBD1 (7 bases). This CDR3 comprises 15 residues. Trimming removed 3 bases from V and 6 bases from J, with 16 bases in between. For the CDR3, the DNA is TGTGCCAGCAGTTTCAGGGGGGCTAGAGAGGATACGCAGTATTTT. Protein sequence: CASSFRGAREDTQYF.

The V call is TRBV7-6, the J call TRBJ2-5, with D possibly TRBD1 on 6 matching bases. Trimming removed 1 base at V and 11 bases at J, with 17 bases between. This CDR3 contains 14 residues. Germline V CDR1 and CDR2: SGHVS, FNYEAQ. For the CDR3, the DNA is TGTGCCAGCAGCTTAGAATACAGGGATAGTGAGCAGTACTTC. It encodes CASSLEYRDSEQYF.

The table lists this clonotype with a few counts. This chain connects TRBV12-5 to TRBJ2-3, with D hard to call. The germline V gene encodes CDR1 LGHNT and CDR2 FRNRAP. Trimming left V 6 bases short and J 2 bases short, with 9 bases between. This CDR3 has 13 residues. The CDR3 DNA sequence: TGTGCTAGTGGAAAAGGTCCCACAGATACGCAGTATTTT. This sequence encodes CASGKGPTDTQYF.

This clonotype has just a few counts. The genes are TRBV28 and TRBJ2-5; the D is unclear. V lost 5 bases and J 1 base, leaving 14 bases between the germline ends. CDR3 length: 15 amino acids. Germline V gene data show CDR1 as MDHEN and CDR2 as SYDVKM. The CDR3: CASSQTAASQETQYF. CDR3 coding DNA: TGTGCCAGCAGTCAGACCGCCGCCAGCCAAGAGACCCAGTACTTC.

This clonotype has only a few counts. J is TRBJ1-1 and V is TRBV4-3; D call uncertain. Germline CDR1 is LGHNA and CDR2 is YSLEER. V shed 0 bases and J shed 0 bases, with 8 bases lying between them. There are 15 residues in the CDR3. CDR3 in amino acids: CASSQDVRMNTEAFF. The CDR3 nucleotides read TGCGCCAGCAGCCAAGATGTGCGGATGAACACTGAAGCTTTCTTT.

This clonotype has just a few counts. J is TRBJ1-2 and V is TRBV12-3 or TRBV12-4, with TRBD1 identical over 7 bases. This CDR3 contains 14 residues. V was clipped by 3 bases and J by 6 bases; unmatched bases: 7. The CDR3 reads CASSFWDSPDGYTF. The CDR3 bases are TGTGCCAGCAGTTTTTGGGACAGCCCTGATGGCTACACCTTC.

This clonotype was picked up a small number of times. The rearrangement links TRBV20-1 to TRBJ1-1, with a tentative D call TRBD1 (5 bases). The CDR3 has 14 residues. The germline CDR1 and CDR2 sequences are DFQATT and SNEGSKA (reference sequence). V gave up 5 bases and J gave up 0 bases, with 13 bases separating them. DNA of the CDR3: TGCAGTGCTCACGCCCAGGGACTGAACACTGAAGCTTTCTTT. It is translated as CSAHAQGLNTEAFF.

This rearrangement joins TRBV4-3 to TRBJ1-1; TRBD1 is a possible D gene (6 bases). Germline V CDR1 and CDR2: LGHNA, YSLEER. V lost 3 bases, J lost 1 base, and 9 bases lay in between. The CDR3 covers 14 residues. The CDR3 DNA is TGCGCCAGCAGCCACGGACAGCAGAACACTGAAGCTTTCTTT. Amino acid sequence: CASSHGQQNTEAFF.

This clonotype was observed a handful of times. V and J are TRBV10-3 and TRBJ2-3; TRBD1 matches at 11 bases. Germline CDR1 reads ENHRY; CDR2 reads SYGVKD. The CDR3 is 16 residues long. With 3 bases clipped from V and 5 bases from J, the junction kept 7 bases outside the gene matches. CDR3 coding DNA: TGTGCCATCAGTGACCCCCCGGGACAGGGGGGAGATACGCAGTATTTT. This translates into CAISDPPGQGGDTQYF.

In this sample, this clonotype turned up a few times. With a much larger clone just one base away, this may be a read error. This chain uses TRBV4-2 with TRBJ2-5; 7 positions match TRBD2. J gave up 5 bases and V 2 bases, and 5 bases lay outside the gene matches. The CDR3 consists of 14 residues. CDR1 and CDR2 (germline): LGHNA, YNFKEQ. The CDR3 bases are TGTGCCAGCAGCCAATGGGGACTATCGGAGACCCAGTACTTC. As protein: CASSQWGLSETQYF.

About this clonotype: Its ends do not fully match the called genes, so a read error is possible. The V and J genes are TRBV6-2 or TRBV6-3 and TRBJ1-5; D not resolved. CDR1 is MNHEY, CDR2 SVGEGT, per germline. The CDR3 contains 16 residues. The CDR3 DNA reads as TGTACCAGCAGTTACGATCCAGGTTATAGCAATCAGCCCCAGCATTTT. Amino acids: CTSSYDPGYSNQPQHF.

The rearrangement uses TRBV3-1 and TRBJ2-2; D is undetermined. CDR1 and CDR2 from the germline V gene are LGHDT and YNNKEL (reference sequence). The V end lost 3 bases, the J end lost 5 bases, and 10 bases lay between the germline ends. This CDR3 has 14 amino acids. CDR3 sequence reads: CASSQSYETGELFF. Here the CDR3 DNA reads TGTGCCAGCAGCCAGAGTTATGAAACCGGGGAGCTGTTTTTT.

This clonotype was picked up a small number of times. V gene TRBV20-1 combines with J gene TRBJ2-7, with a tentative D call TRBD2 (6 bases). Trimming cost V 1 base and J 5 bases, with 9 bases left between them. The CDR3 runs 12 residues. Germline CDR1 DFQATT, CDR2 SNEGSKA (reference sequence). The CDR3 is CSARVGGDEQYF. The CDR3 bases are TGCAGTGCTAGAGTCGGCGGGGACGAGCAGTACTTC.